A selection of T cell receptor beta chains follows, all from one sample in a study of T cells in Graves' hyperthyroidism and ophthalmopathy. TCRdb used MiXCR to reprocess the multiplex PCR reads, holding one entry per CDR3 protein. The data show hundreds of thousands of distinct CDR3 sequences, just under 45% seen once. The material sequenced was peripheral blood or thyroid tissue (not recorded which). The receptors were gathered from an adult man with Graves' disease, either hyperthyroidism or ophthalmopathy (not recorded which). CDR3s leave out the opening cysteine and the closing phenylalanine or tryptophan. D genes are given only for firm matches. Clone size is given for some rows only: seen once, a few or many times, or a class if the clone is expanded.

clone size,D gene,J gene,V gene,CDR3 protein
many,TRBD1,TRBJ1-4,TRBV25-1,ASSGRDRSTTNEKLF
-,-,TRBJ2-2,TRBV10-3,AISESTGDLTGELF
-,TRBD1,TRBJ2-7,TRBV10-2,ASTERTGGEQY
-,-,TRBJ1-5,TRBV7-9,ASSLGFGGSPQH
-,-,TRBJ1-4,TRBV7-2,ASSPDSRREKLF
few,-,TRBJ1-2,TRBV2,ASSARDGNYGYT
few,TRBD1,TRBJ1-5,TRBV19,ASSRIGQGGNQPQH
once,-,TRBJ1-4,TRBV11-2,ASSLDGGTNEKLF
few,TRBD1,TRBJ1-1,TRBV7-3,ASSFTGGGSEAF
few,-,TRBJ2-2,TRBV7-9,ASSLVLAGELF
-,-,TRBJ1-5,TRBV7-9,ASSFRGDSGNQPQH
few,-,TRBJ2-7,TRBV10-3,ASSDGSFYEQY
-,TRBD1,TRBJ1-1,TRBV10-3,AIRTGENTEAF
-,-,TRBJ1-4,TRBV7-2,ASSHLAGGPGEKLF
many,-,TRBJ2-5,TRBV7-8,ASSAGQRETQY
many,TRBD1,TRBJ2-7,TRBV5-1,ASSLDRGRNEQY
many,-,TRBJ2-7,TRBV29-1,SARGTETYEQY
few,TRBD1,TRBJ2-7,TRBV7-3,ASSLGQISSYEQY
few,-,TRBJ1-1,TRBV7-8,ASSLASVFRGGTEAF
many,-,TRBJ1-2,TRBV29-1,SVVGDDSNYGYT
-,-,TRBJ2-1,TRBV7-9,ASGHNNEQF
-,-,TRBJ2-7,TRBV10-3,ATLASYEQY
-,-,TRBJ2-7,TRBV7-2,ASSSNRETYEQY
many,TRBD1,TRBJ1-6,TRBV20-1,SANRGKYSPLH